The 25 T cell receptor beta chains reported below all come from one sample, sequenced in a study of shared clonotypes between healthy human individuals (dated by TCRdb to 2019 to 2021). CD8 naive samples were CD45RO-negative cells positively selected for CCR7, giving a CD45RA+CCR7+ population that excluded TemRA cells. The library was produced with the immunoSEQ multiplex PCR assay. TCRdb stores this immuneACCESS table with in-frame sequences only. Part of the clones is absent; in the studies checked, under half of the shortfall reflects unresolved V genes, and no reason is known for the rest. In all, the sample holds some 2.1 million clones, and about 95% of those were seen once. The biggest ten clones account for 1% to 1.3% of the sample. The source material was naive CD8+ T cells sorted from blood. The cell subset or site label here, explained by the study, means: CD45RA+CCR7+. Every receptor here comes from a man younger than 30 in good health.

This clone came up once. The V gene is TRBV9, the J gene TRBJ2-7; 10 nucleotides align to TRBD1. The V gene's germline CDR1 is SGDLS and CDR2 YYNGEE. Unmatched junction bases numbered 6, after V lost 3 bases and J lost 3 bases. The CDR3 consists of 15 residues. CDR3 sequence: CASSGGTGASYEQYF. The CDR3 coding sequence is TGTGCCAGCAGCGGAGGGACAGGGGCCAGCTACGAGCAGTACTTC.

This sequence joins TRBV9 and TRBJ2-7, with TRBD2 identical over 10 bases. The J segment lost 7 bases and the V segment lost 3 bases, leaving 10 bases of the junction unmatched. CDR1 is SGDLS and CDR2 is YYNGEE in the germline V gene. This CDR3 has 15 residues. The CDR3 is CASSEGLADFGEQYF. CDR3 coding DNA: TGTGCCAGCAGCGAAGGACTAGCGGACTTTGGGGAGCAGTACTTC.

The V gene is TRBV30, the J gene TRBJ2-1; 8 bases agree with TRBD2. V lost 8 bases to trimming and J lost 2 bases; unmatched junction nucleotides: 5. The germline gives CDR1 GTSNPN, CDR2 SVGIG (reference sequence). The CDR3 consists of 13 residues. DNA of the CDR3: TGTGCCACGGGAGGGGTTGCCTACAATGAGCAGTTCTTC. Its translation: CATGGVAYNEQFF.

CDR3 residues: CASSWWGEQYF. The CDR3 nucleotides read TGTGCCAGCAGTTGGTGGGGTGAGCAGTACTTC. The V and J genes are TRBV28 and TRBJ2-7, with D unclear. V was pared by 4 bases and J by 7 bases, with 8 bases between. The CDR3 spans 11 residues. The germline V gene has CDR1 MDHEN and CDR2 SYDVKM.

V usage is TRBV11-2 and J usage is TRBJ2-1, with D tentatively TRBD2 (5 bases). The length of the CDR3 is 15 residues. Germline CDR1 and CDR2: SGHAT and FQNNGV. Trimming shortened V by 2 bases and J by 3 bases, and 11 bases separated the two germline ends. CDR3 sequence reads: CASSLLVDYYNEQFF. The DNA of the CDR3 is TGTGCCAGCAGCTTATTGGTTGACTACTACAATGAGCAGTTCTTC.

The chain employs TRBV5-1 and TRBJ2-1, with D perhaps TRBD1 (6 bases). Trimming stripped 1 base from V and 1 base from J, with 12 bases between. Germline V gene sequence: CDR1 SGHRS, CDR2 YFSETQ. The CDR3 is made up of 16 amino acids. The CDR3 spells CASSLPQGFSYNEQFF. CDR3 bases: TGCGCCAGCAGCTTGCCACAGGGTTTTTCCTACAATGAGCAGTTCTTC.

CDR3 loop: CASSHGTYNEQFF. The CDR3 DNA follows: TGCGCCAGCAGCCACGGGACATACAATGAGCAGTTCTTC. This sequence joins TRBV10-2 and TRBJ2-1, with TRBD1 as a possible D gene (6 bases). V gave up 6 bases and J gave up 4 bases, with 10 bases separating them. The CDR3 contains 13 residues. Germline CDR1 and CDR2: WSHSY and SAAADI.

V is TRBV28 and J is TRBJ2-7; D is uncertain. This CDR3 has 13 residues. V was cut by 3 bases and J by 4 bases, with 10 bases left in between. Looked up from germline, CDR1 is MDHEN and CDR2 is SYDVKM. The CDR3 sequence is CASSFAYPYEQYF. CDR3 in DNA: TGTGCCAGCAGTTTCGCCTACCCTTACGAGCAGTACTTC.

This chain links TRBV9 with TRBJ2-5; D possibly uses TRBD1 or TRBD2 (6 bases each). In germline, CDR1 is SGDLS, CDR2 YYNGEE. The CDR3 totals 15 residues. Trimming stripped 0 bases from V and 4 bases from J, with 13 bases between. In DNA form, the CDR3 reads TGTGCCAGCAGCGTAGCAGGGGTTAGCGGAGAGACCCAGTACTTC. It yields the protein CASSVAGVSGETQYF.

This rearrangement joins TRBV18 to TRBJ2-1, with no clear D. This CDR3 contains 15 residues. Trimming removed 0 bases at V and 0 bases at J, with 6 bases between. Germline-derived CDR1 and CDR2 are KGHSH and LQKENI. The CDR3 spells CASSPPGVSYNEQFF. The CDR3 region has the DNA TGTGCCAGCTCACCACCAGGAGTCTCCTACAATGAGCAGTTCTTC.

The chain combines TRBV9 with TRBJ1-1; D unresolved. This CDR3 contains 13 residues. Germline CDR1 SGDLS, CDR2 YYNGEE. The V and J ends lost 3 bases and 1 base respectively, with 7 bases between them. In DNA, the CDR3 is TGTGCCAGCAGCGACGGGGAGAACACTGAAGCTTTCTTT. Its protein product is CASSDGENTEAFF.

The chain is built from TRBV29-1 and TRBJ2-1; D not resolved. Trimming took 5 bases from V and 4 from J, leaving 12 bases between them. CDR3 length equals 13 residues. CDR1 SQVTM and CDR2 ANQGSEA come from the germline V gene. CDR3 DNA sequence: TGCAGCGTTCCCGACGGATCTTACAATGAGCAGTTCTTC. This encodes CSVPDGSYNEQFF.

This clone appeared a single time. The chain carries TRBV18 and TRBJ2-3; TRBD2 matches at 9 bases. Trimming at V came to 3 bases and at J to 7 bases, leaving 5 bases not matched to a gene. In germline, CDR1 is KGHSH, CDR2 LQKENI. The CDR3 length is 14 residues. CDR3 protein: CASSPQREVNTQYF. DNA for the CDR3: TGTGCCAGCTCACCGCAGCGGGAGGTAAATACGCAGTATTTT.

The chain links TRBV6-5 to TRBJ2-5; tentatively, D is TRBD1 (5 bases). Deletions cut 6 bases from V and 5 bases from J, with 13 bases between. Germline CDR1 reads MNHEY; CDR2 reads SVGAGI. The CDR3 totals 13 residues. Here the CDR3 DNA reads TGTGCCAGCAGATTAGGGGTCCTGGAGACCCAGTACTTC. This translates into CASRLGVLETQYF.

V is TRBV6-5 and J is TRBJ1-3; no reliable D call. The V and J ends lost 5 bases and 3 bases respectively, with 14 bases between them. The germline V gene has CDR1 MNHEY and CDR2 SVGAGI. The CDR3 is made up of 15 amino acids. As DNA, the CDR3 is TGTGCCAGCAGTATACGAGGCCGGGGTGGAAACACCATATATTTT. As protein: CASSIRGRGGNTIYF.

The chain carries TRBV4-1 and TRBJ2-1; the D is unclear. This CDR3 spans 14 amino acids. V was trimmed by 0 bases and J by 3 bases, leaving 6 bases between them. From germline, CDR1 is MGHRA and CDR2 YSYEKL. The CDR3 sequence is CASSQDVYYNEQFF. CDR3 coding DNA: TGCGCCAGCAGCCAAGACGTCTACTACAATGAGCAGTTCTTC.

The rearrangement joins TRBV19 to TRBJ1-5; D ambiguous. Germline V CDR1 and CDR2: LNHDA, SQIVND (reference sequence). This CDR3 has 14 residues. V was shortened by 0 bases and J by 5 bases, with 8 bases between the two germline ends. CDR3 sequence (DNA): TGTGCCAGTAGTATAGACGGCAGCTATCAGCCCCAGCATTTT. Translated, it gives CASSIDGSYQPQHF.

This chain joins TRBV10-2 and TRBJ2-2; tentatively, D is TRBD1 (5 bases). The CDR3 extends over 13 amino acids. Germline-derived CDR1 and CDR2 are WSHSY and SAAADI. The ends were cut back, 4 bases at V and 6 bases at J, with 9 bases in the middle. CDR3 residues: CASSATASGELFF. The CDR3 DNA sequence: TGCGCCAGCAGTGCGACAGCTTCCGGGGAGCTGTTTTTT.

V usage is TRBV6-5 and J usage is TRBJ2-3; D perhaps matches TRBD2 (5 bases). Trimming took off 0 bases at V and 5 bases at J, with 9 bases between the two ends. This CDR3 has 14 residues. Germline values: CDR1 MNHEY, CDR2 SVGAGI. Here the CDR3 reads CASSYSGRGDTQYF. The CDR3 DNA reads TGTGCCAGCAGTTACTCAGGTCGGGGAGATACGCAGTATTTT.

This rearrangement joins TRBV29-1 to TRBJ1-5; D is ambiguous. This CDR3 spans 16 amino acids. In germline, CDR1 is SQVTM, CDR2 ANQGSEA. Trimming took 3 bases from V and 0 from J, leaving 15 bases between them. The CDR3 DNA sequence: TGCAGCGTTGACTACCCCGGAAAGTATAGCAATCAGCCCCAGCATTTT. Its protein is CSVDYPGKYSNQPQHF.

The chain couples TRBV5-6 to TRBJ1-5; D possibly corresponds to TRBD1 (6 bases). CDR1 SGHDT and CDR2 YYEEEE come from the germline V gene. V shed 4 bases and J shed 6 bases, with 17 bases lying between them. The CDR3 is 15 amino acids. Here the CDR3 reads CASSHARDISQPQHF. For the CDR3, the DNA is TGTGCCAGCAGCCACGCTCGGGACATTTCTCAGCCCCAGCATTTT. Filled out from reference TRBV5-6 and TRBJ1-5, the complete variable domain reads DAGVTQSPTHLIKTRGQQVTLRCSPKSGHDTVSWYQQALGQGPQFIFQYYEEEERQRGNFPDRFSGHQFPNYSSELNVNALLLGDSALYLCASSHARDISQPQHFGDGTRLSIL.

The chain combines TRBV7-9 with TRBJ2-7; 8 bases match TRBD1. V was pared by 5 bases and J by 5 bases, with 5 bases of the junction left unmatched. Per germline, CDR1 SEHNR and CDR2 FQNEAQ (reference sequence). The CDR3 is 13 residues long. The CDR3 is CASSHGQGNEQYF. The CDR3 DNA reads TGTGCCAGCAGCCATGGACAGGGAAACGAGCAGTACTTC.

This rearrangement joins TRBV27 to TRBJ2-1; tentatively, D is TRBD1 (6 bases). CDR1 and CDR2 (germline): MNHEY, SMNVEV (reference sequence). V lost 4 bases to trimming and J lost 4 bases, with 14 bases between them. This CDR3 spans 15 amino acids. CDR3 in amino acids: CASSSQGLGYNEQFF. The CDR3 DNA is TGTGCCAGCAGTTCTCAGGGGCTAGGATACAATGAGCAGTTCTTC.

The chain links TRBV9 to TRBJ1-6, with a weak D call TRBD1 (5 bases). V shed 0 bases and J shed 9 bases, with 16 bases lying between them. In germline, CDR1 is SGDLS, CDR2 YYNGEE. The length of the CDR3 is 16 residues. The CDR3 coding sequence is TGTGCCAGCAGCGTAGCAGGGACCCCCGCGACTTCACCCCTCCACTTT. Translating gives CASSVAGTPATSPLHF.

The V and J genes are TRBV4-1 and TRBJ1-1; TRBD1 is a possible D gene (5 bases). In germline, CDR1 is MGHRA, CDR2 YSYEKL. Trimming pared 2 bases from V and 0 bases from J, leaving 13 bases between. CDR3 length equals 16 residues. CDR3 DNA: TGCGCCAGCAGCCAATACAGGCCCTCAATGAACACTGAAGCTTTCTTT. Its translation is CASSQYRPSMNTEAFF.